These 13 T cell receptor beta chains were sequenced from one sample in a study of blood T cell repertoires in COVID-19. Only in-frame clones appear in the TCRdb table, and some are missing; sequencing was by immunoSEQ multiplex PCR. The table shows roughly 350,000 clones, with over 75% occurring only once. Sequenced: peripheral blood. These receptors were collected from a woman aged 45-65 years with active or convalescent COVID-19.

Only one count was recorded for this clone. The chain carries TRBV5-1 and TRBJ1-1; 12 bases map to TRBD1. The CDR3 consists of 16 residues. Germline V CDR1 and CDR2: SGHRS, YFSETQ. Germline trimming cut 4 bases from V and 4 bases from J; bases unmatched to any gene: 8. This CDR3 is CASSVDPGQGATEAFF. For the CDR3, the DNA is TGCGCCAGCAGCGTAGATCCGGGACAGGGGGCCACTGAAGCTTTCTTT.

The genes are TRBV20-1 and TRBJ1-3; D remains unclear. The V gene's germline CDR1 is DFQATT and CDR2 SNEGSKA (reference sequence). Trimming stripped 6 bases from V and 2 bases from J, with 5 bases between. There are 11 residues in the CDR3. CDR3 coding DNA: TGCAGTGCCCCTGCTGGAAACACCATATATTTT. Translating gives CSAPAGNTIYF.

The chain carries TRBV19 and TRBJ2-7, with D possibly TRBD1 on 6 matching bases. V was cut by 6 bases and J by 5 bases, with 14 bases left in between. This CDR3 has 13 residues. Germline lookup yields CDR1 LNHDA and CDR2 SQIVND (reference sequence). The CDR3 reads CASSDIQGNEQYF. DNA of the CDR3: TGTGCCAGTAGCGATATACAGGGTAACGAGCAGTACTTC.

This clone is a singleton in its sample. The chain couples TRBV4-1 to TRBJ2-5; 7 bases fit TRBD1. V shed 0 bases, J shed 5 bases, and the junction held 9 bases outside the gene matches. The CDR3 is made up of 16 amino acids. From germline, CDR1 is MGHRA and CDR2 YSYEKL. The CDR3 sequence: CASSQDRGRGTETQYF. Written as DNA, the CDR3 is TGCGCCAGCAGCCAAGATCGAGGCAGGGGGACCGAGACCCAGTACTTC.

The chain couples TRBV2 to TRBJ2-7; D is unclear. Germline assignment: CDR1 SNHLY and CDR2 FYNNEI. The CDR3 runs to 14 residues. V was cut by 3 bases and J by 0 bases, with 9 bases left in between. The CDR3 sequence: CASSDRQNSYEQYF. The CDR3 DNA reads as TGTGCCAGCAGTGACCGACAAAACTCCTACGAGCAGTACTTC.

V gene TRBV7-9 combines with J gene TRBJ2-7; the match to TRBD1 covers 9 bases. Trimming took 0 bases from V and 5 from J; bases not matched to a gene: 8. The CDR3 spans 16 residues. Per the germline V gene, CDR1 is SEHNR and CDR2 is FQNEAQ (reference sequence). CDR3 in amino acids: CASSLAMGQGVDEQYF. The CDR3 bases are TGTGCCAGCAGCTTAGCTATGGGACAGGGTGTAGACGAGCAGTACTTC.

The rearrangement joins TRBV6-2 or TRBV6-3 to TRBJ1-4; the match to TRBD1 covers 7 bases. Germline V gene data show CDR1 as MNHEY and CDR2 as SVGEGT. The CDR3 runs to 17 residues. Germline trimming cut 2 bases from V and 3 bases from J; bases unmatched to any gene: 9. CDR3 in DNA: TGTGCCAGCAGTTACCGGGACAGTGTAAAACCTAATGAAAAACTGTTTTTT. Its translation is CASSYRDSVKPNEKLFF.

This clone was recorded once. The chain uses TRBV4-1 and TRBJ1-5; D remains unclear. The V gene lost 6 bases and the J gene lost 0 bases, with 6 bases spanning the gap. Germline CDR1 MGHRA, CDR2 YSYEKL. The CDR3 length is 13 residues. CDR3 in amino acids: CASSDNSNQPQHF. The CDR3 DNA sequence: TGCGCCAGCAGTGACAATAGCAATCAGCCCCAGCATTTT.

The chain employs TRBV9 and TRBJ2-1, with D perhaps matching TRBD2 (5 bases). The CDR3 contains 14 residues. The germline gives CDR1 SGDLS, CDR2 YYNGEE. V lost 2 bases and J lost 0, with 6 bases in between. DNA for the CDR3: TGTGCCAGCAGCGTGACTAACTCCTACAATGAGCAGTTCTTC. Residues: CASSVTNSYNEQFF.

This clone was observed a handful of times. The V call is TRBV6-2 or TRBV6-3, the J call TRBJ2-7; 7 positions agree with TRBD1. The CDR3 sequence is 15 residues long. V shed 6 bases, J shed 0 bases, and the junction held 8 bases outside the gene matches. The V gene's germline CDR1 is MNHEY and CDR2 SVGEGT. CDR3 sequence: CASSLNRDSSYEQYF. CDR3 bases: TGTGCCAGCAGCCTTAACCGGGACAGCTCCTACGAGCAGTACTTC.

V gene TRBV28 combines with J gene TRBJ1-1, with 8 bases that match TRBD1. From germline, CDR1 is MDHEN and CDR2 SYDVKM. The CDR3 is made up of 13 amino acids. V lost 4 bases, J lost 8 bases, and 6 bases stayed unmatched. The CDR3 region is CASSSRTGTEAFF. In DNA, the CDR3 is TGTGCCAGCAGTTCGCGGACAGGGACGGAAGCTTTCTTT.

V is TRBV21-1 and J is TRBJ2-7; the table's D gene call, TRBD1, was not cross checked with the DNA. TRBV21-1 is a listed pseudogene. The CDR3 has 15 amino acids. In DNA, the CDR3 is TGTGCCAGCAGCAAAGACGGACAGAGCTCCTACGAGCAGTACTTC. The encoded protein is CASSKDGQSSYEQYF.

This rearrangement joins TRBV18 to TRBJ1-1; 7 positions agree with TRBD1. The junction had 12 bases not matched to a gene; V was cut back by 6 bases and J by 11 bases. This CDR3 has 13 residues. Germline CDR1 is KGHSH and CDR2 is LQKENI. CDR3 sequence reads: CASSPGQASGAFF. The DNA for the CDR3 is TGTGCCAGCTCCCCCGGACAGGCCTCGGGGGCTTTCTTT.